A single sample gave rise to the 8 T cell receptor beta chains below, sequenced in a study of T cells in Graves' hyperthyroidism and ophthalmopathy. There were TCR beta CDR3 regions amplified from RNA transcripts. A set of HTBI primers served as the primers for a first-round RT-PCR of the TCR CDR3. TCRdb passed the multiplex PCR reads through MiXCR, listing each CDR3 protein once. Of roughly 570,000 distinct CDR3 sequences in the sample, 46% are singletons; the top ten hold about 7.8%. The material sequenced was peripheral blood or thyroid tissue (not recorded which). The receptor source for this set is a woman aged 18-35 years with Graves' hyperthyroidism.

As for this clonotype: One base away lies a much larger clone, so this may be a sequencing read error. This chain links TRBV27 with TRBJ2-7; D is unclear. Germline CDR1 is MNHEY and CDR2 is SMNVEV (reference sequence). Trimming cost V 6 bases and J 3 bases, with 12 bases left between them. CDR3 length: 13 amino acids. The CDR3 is CASRSDSGYEQYF. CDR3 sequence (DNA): TGTGCCAGCAGATCCGACTCGGGCTACGAGCAGTACTTC.

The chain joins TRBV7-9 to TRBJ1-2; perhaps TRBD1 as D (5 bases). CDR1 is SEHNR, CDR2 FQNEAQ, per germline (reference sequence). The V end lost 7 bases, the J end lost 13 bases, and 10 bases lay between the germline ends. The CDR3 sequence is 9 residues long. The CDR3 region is CASMGTSTF. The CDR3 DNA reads TGTGCCAGCATGGGGACTAGCACCTTC.

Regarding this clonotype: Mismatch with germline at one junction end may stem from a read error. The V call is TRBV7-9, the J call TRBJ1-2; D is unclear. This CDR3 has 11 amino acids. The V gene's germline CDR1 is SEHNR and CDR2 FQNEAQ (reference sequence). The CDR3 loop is CTSSFGWGYTF. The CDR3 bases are TGTACCAGCAGCTTTGGCTGGGGCTACACCTTC.

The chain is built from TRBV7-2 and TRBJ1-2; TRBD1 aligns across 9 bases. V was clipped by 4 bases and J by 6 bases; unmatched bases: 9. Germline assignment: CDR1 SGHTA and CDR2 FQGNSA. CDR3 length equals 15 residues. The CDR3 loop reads CASSWGGQGSDGYTF. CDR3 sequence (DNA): TGTGCCAGCAGCTGGGGGGGACAGGGATCGGATGGCTACACCTTC.

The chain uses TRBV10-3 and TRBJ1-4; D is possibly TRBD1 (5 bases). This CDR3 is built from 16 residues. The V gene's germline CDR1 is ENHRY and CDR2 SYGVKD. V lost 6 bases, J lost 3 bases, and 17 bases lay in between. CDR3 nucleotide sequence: TGTGCCATCAGCCCTAGCGGGGCGCCGGCTAATGAAAAACTGTTTTTT. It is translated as CAISPSGAPANEKLFF.

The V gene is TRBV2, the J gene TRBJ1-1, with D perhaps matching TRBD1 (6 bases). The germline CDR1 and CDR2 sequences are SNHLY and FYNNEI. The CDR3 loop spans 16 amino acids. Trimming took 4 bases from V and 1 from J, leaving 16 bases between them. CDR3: CASSGYGGDTNTEAFF. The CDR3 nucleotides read TGTGCCAGCAGTGGTTACGGGGGGGACACGAACACTGAAGCTTTCTTT.

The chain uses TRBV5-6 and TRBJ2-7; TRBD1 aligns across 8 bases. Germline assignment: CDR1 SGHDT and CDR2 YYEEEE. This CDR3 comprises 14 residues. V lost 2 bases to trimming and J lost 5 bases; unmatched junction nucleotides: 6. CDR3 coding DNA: TGTGCCAGCAGCTTCGGGACAGGAGGAGACGAGCAGTACTTC. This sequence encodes CASSFGTGGDEQYF.

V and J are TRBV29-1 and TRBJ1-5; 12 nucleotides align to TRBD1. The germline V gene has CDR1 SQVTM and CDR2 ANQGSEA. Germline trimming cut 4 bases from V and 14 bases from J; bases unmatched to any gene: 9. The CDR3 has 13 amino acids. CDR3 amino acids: CSVVPGQGANEHF. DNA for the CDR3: TGCAGCGTTGTCCCGGGACAGGGGGCAAATGAGCATTTT.